This T cell receptor (beta chain) is drawn from a study of T cells in women clearing cervical HPV infection. TCRdb's copy holds only in-frame clones and misses some; the assay was immunoSEQ multiplex PCR. This specimen shows around 39,000 clones; the ten leading clones hold less than 8%. Of note for this clone: The junction differs from germline at one of its ends, possibly a read error. The read ends 3 residues shy of where the CDR3 ends; the end is completed using the germline J gene.

Germline V gives CDR1 MNHNS, CDR2 SASEGT. The CDR3 has 16 residues. The clonotype was recovered from a woman between 18 and 70 years old with a cervical HPV16 infection that either progressed to CIN3+ or cleared (not recorded which). The rearrangement uses TRBV6-1 and TRBJ1-2; tentatively, D is TRBD1 (5 bases). Sequences were obtained from blood buffy coat. The CDR3 protein is CAGSELGFMGGYGYTF. The sequenced CDR3 bases are TGTGCCGGCAGTGAATTAGGTTTCATGGGGGGCTATGGC.